One T cell receptor (beta chain) is described in this entry. Its specificity is not known. The sample originates from a study of shared clonotypes between healthy human individuals. General study results and limits: Naive subsets generally had larger estimated richness than memory subsets.

This table comes from immunoSEQ multiplex PCR, and its TCRdb copy is limited to in-frame clones, with some not included. The data show about 2.4 million clones, around nine tenths seen once. Study donors comprised healthy, HIV-negative adults devoid of recent acute infection or vaccination. CD4+ cells underwent separation, giving CD45RA+ naive and CD45RA-negative memory subsets. Material: naive CD4+ T cells sorted from blood. As to subset: CD45RA+ positively selected. The TCR sequence derives from a man in his late teens or twenties in good health.

CDR3 amino acids: CASSLDQIGYTF. The CDR3 coding sequence is TGCGCCAGCAGCTTGGATCAGATTGGCTACACCTTC. The rearrangement uses TRBV5-1 and TRBJ1-2; D is ambiguous. Germline CDR1 is SGHRS and CDR2 is YFSETQ. The CDR3 runs 12 residues. V shed 0 bases and J shed 7 bases, with 7 bases lying between them.